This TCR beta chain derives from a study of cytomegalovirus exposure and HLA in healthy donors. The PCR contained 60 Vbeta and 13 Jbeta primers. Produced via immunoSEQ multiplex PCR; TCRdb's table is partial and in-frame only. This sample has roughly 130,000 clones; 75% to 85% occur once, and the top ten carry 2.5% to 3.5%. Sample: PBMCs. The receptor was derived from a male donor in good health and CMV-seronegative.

The chain's CDR3 is CASRKTSGGSYEQYF. CDR3 DNA: TGTGCCAGCAGAAAAACTAGCGGGGGTTCCTACGAGCAGTACTTC. J is TRBJ2-7 and V is TRBV11-1; 11 nucleotides align to TRBD2. The CDR3 is 15 amino acids. With 6 bases clipped from V and 1 base from J, the junction kept 5 bases outside the gene matches. Germline V gives CDR1 SGHAT, CDR2 FQDESV (reference sequence).